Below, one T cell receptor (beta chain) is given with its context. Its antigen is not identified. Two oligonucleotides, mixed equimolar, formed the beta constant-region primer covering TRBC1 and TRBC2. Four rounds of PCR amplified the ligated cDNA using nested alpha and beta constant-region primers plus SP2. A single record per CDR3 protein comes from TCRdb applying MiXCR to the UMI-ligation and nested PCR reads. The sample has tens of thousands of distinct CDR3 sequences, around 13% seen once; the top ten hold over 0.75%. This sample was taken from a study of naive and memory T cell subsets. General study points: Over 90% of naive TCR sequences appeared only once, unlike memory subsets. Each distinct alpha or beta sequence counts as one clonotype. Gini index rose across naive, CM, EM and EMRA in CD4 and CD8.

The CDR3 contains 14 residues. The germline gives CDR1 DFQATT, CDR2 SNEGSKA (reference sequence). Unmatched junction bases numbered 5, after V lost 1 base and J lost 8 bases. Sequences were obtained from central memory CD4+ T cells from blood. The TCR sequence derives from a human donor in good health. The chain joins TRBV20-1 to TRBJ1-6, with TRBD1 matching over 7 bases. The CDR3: CSARVGTEYSPLHF. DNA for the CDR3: TGCAGTGCTAGAGTGGGGACAGAGTATTCACCCCTCCACTTT.